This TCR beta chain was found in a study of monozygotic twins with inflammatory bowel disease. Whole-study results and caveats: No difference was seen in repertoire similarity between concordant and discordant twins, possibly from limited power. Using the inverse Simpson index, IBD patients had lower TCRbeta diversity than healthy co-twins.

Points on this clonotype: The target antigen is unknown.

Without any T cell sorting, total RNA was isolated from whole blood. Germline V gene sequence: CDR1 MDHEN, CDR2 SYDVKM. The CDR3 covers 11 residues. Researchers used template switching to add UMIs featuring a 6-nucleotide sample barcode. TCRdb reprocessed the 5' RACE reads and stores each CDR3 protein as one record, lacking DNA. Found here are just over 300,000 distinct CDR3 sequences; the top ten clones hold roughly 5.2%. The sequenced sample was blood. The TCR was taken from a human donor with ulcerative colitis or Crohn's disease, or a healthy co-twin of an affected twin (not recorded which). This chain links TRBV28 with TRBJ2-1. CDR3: CASSSFGEQFF.